This is a list of T cell receptor beta chains from one sample in a study of cytomegalovirus exposure and HLA in healthy donors. Profiled with immunoSEQ multiplex PCR; TCRdb holds only in-frame clones, not every one. The table has around 65,000 clones, around 77% seen once; the top ten hold less than 5%. Specimen: PBMCs. Receptors originate from a woman under 40 in good health and CMV-seronegative. The CDR3 runs from the conserved cysteine through the conserved F or W. Fields, in order: J gene, D gene, clone size, V gene, CDR3 protein, CDR3 DNA. A D gene is named only where the DNA matches it firmly. Rows may omit the clone size; those that give it use once, few, many or a size class.

TRBJ2-1,NA,NA,TRBV6-5,CASSYSGGNNEQFF,TGTGCCAGCAGTTATTCAGGGGGGAACAATGAGCAGTTCTTC
TRBJ2-7,TRBD1,NA,TRBV6-5,CASSYSGTAYYEQYF,TGTGCCAGCAGTTACTCCGGGACAGCCTACTACGAGCAGTACTTC
TRBJ2-7,TRBD1,NA,TRBV9,CASSDTGTGMGEQYF,TGTGCCAGCAGCGATACCGGGACAGGGATGGGCGAGCAGTACTTC
TRBJ2-2,NA,NA,TRBV4-3,CASSHVVGGTGELFF,TGCGCCAGCAGCCATGTCGTGGGGGGCACCGGGGAGCTGTTTTTT
TRBJ1-2,TRBD1,NA,TRBV18,CASSATGDYGYTF,TGTGCCAGCTCAGCGACAGGGGACTATGGCTACACCTTC
TRBJ2-7,TRBD1,NA,TRBV10-1,CASSLTGTGRNEQYF,TGCGCCAGCAGCCTGACCGGGACAGGGCGGAACGAGCAGTACTTC
TRBJ2-3,TRBD1,NA,TRBV29-1,CSVDRHTQYF,TGCAGCGTGGACAGGCATACGCAGTATTTT
TRBJ2-7,TRBD1,once,TRBV7-2,CASSSLAGTGAYEQYF,TGTGCCAGCAGCTCCCTCGCCGGGACAGGGGCCTACGAGCAGTACTTC
TRBJ1-1,TRBD1,NA,TRBV5-1,CASSHKPGTGNTEAFF,TGCGCCAGCAGCCATAAGCCCGGGACAGGGAACACTGAAGCTTTCTTT
TRBJ2-3,TRBD2,NA,TRBV6-5,CASSYSSGGGVDTQYF,TGTGCCAGCAGTTACTCGTCGGGGGGGGGTGTAGATACGCAGTATTTT
TRBJ1-2,NA,few,TRBV21-1,CASTWGGGGNYGYTF,TGTGCCAGCACCTGGGGGGGAGGGGGGAACTATGGCTACACCTTC
TRBJ2-1,NA,NA,TRBV29-1,CSPGWAGNHNEQFF,TGCAGCCCAGGGTGGGCAGGGAACCACAATGAGCAGTTCTTC
TRBJ2-7,NA,NA,TRBV2,CASSRSEQYF,TGTGCCAGCAGCCGGAGCGAGCAGTACTTC
TRBJ1-1,TRBD1,NA,TRBV29-1,CSAGGQGVYGTEAFF,TGCAGCGCCGGGGGACAGGGGGTTTATGGCACTGAAGCTTTCTTT
TRBJ2-1,TRBD2,NA,TRBV9,CASSVELAVSNEQFF,TGTGCCAGCAGCGTAGAACTAGCGGTTTCCAATGAGCAGTTCTTC
TRBJ1-2,TRBD1,NA,TRBV5-4,CASSSGQANYGYTF,TGTGCCAGCAGCTCGGGACAGGCAAACTATGGCTACACCTTC
TRBJ1-5,TRBD1,NA,TRBV23-1,CASSQFGQGVSQPQHF,TGCGCCAGCAGTCAATTCGGACAGGGGGTTTCTCAGCCCCAGCATTTT
TRBJ2-1,NA,NA,TRBV6-5,CASSSSTYINEQFF,TGTGCCAGCAGTTCCTCTACTTATATTAATGAGCAGTTCTTC
TRBJ1-1,NA,NA,TRBV19,CASSISGAGNTEAFF,TGTGCCAGTAGTATAAGTGGGGCAGGGAACACTGAAGCTTTCTTT
TRBJ2-7,TRBD2,NA,TRBV6-5,CASSYLAGVGEQYF,TGTGCCAGCAGTTACTTAGCGGGAGTGGGCGAGCAGTACTTC
TRBJ2-3,TRBD2,once,TRBV30,CAWSVSSGGAGTQYF,TGTGCCTGGAGTGTATCCAGCGGGGGGGCGGGTACGCAGTATTTT
TRBJ2-4,TRBD1,NA,TRBV25-1,CASSGRGQNIQYF,TGTGCCAGCAGTGGCAGGGGGCAAAACATTCAGTACTTC
TRBJ2-5,TRBD1,few,TRBV19,CASSRNRGSQETQYF,TGTGCCAGTAGTCGGAACAGGGGGTCTCAAGAGACCCAGTACTTC
TRBJ2-2,TRBD1,NA,TRBV7-6,CASSLADRGVGELFF,TGTGCCAGCAGCTTAGCGGACAGGGGTGTCGGGGAGCTGTTTTTT
TRBJ2-5,NA,NA,TRBV19,CASSTRGTGETQYF,TGTGCCAGTAGTACACGGGGGACGGGAGAGACCCAGTACTTC
TRBJ2-7,NA,NA,TRBV15,CATSPRGQIGYEQYF,TGTGCCACCAGCCCTCGAGGCCAAATTGGCTACGAGCAGTACTTC
TRBJ2-1,NA,NA,TRBV30,CAWSPDREQFF,TGTGCCTGGAGTCCTGACAGGGAGCAGTTCTTC
TRBJ1-1,NA,NA,TRBV29-1,CSVLIRGTEAFF,TGCAGCGTTCTCATACGGGGCACTGAAGCTTTCTTT
TRBJ2-1,TRBD2,NA,TRBV7-2,CASSSRLAGGNEQFF,TGTGCCAGCAGCTCACGACTAGCGGGCGGCAATGAGCAGTTCTTC
TRBJ2-5,TRBD2,NA,TRBV30,CAWSVGLAGGQETQYF,TGTGCCTGGAGTGTAGGACTAGCGGGAGGGCAGGAGACCCAGTACTTC
TRBJ1-1,NA,NA,TRBV7-2,CASSTKRETEAFF,TGTGCCAGCAGCACGAAAAGAGAGACTGAAGCTTTCTTT
TRBJ1-3,NA,NA,TRBV7-9,CASSPLPPGSAGNTIYF,TGTGCCAGCAGCCCCCTCCCGCCGGGGAGTGCTGGAAACACCATATATTTT
TRBJ1-1,NA,NA,TRBV27,CASSFGGEAFF,TGTGCCAGCAGTTTTGGCGGTGAAGCTTTCTTT
TRBJ2-1,TRBD2,NA,TRBV6-4,CASSNSGGFYNEQFF,TGTGCCAGCAGCAATAGCGGGGGTTTCTACAATGAGCAGTTCTTC
TRBJ2-7,NA,NA,TRBV30,CAWSHSSGLEQYF,TGTGCCTGGAGTCACTCGTCGGGTTTAGAGCAGTACTTC
TRBJ1-4,NA,few,TRBV10-3,CAISAAQGATNEKLFF,TGTGCCATCAGTGCGGCCCAGGGTGCAACTAATGAAAAACTGTTTTTT
TRBJ2-1,NA,NA,TRBV27,CASSFGLYNEQFF,TGTGCCAGCAGTTTTGGGCTTTACAATGAGCAGTTCTTC
TRBJ2-7,TRBD1,NA,TRBV6-1,CASSSPGTGIYEQYF,TGTGCCAGCAGTTCCCCCGGGACAGGAATCTACGAGCAGTACTTC
TRBJ2-2,TRBD1,NA,TRBV10-2,CASRNRGRDTGELFF,TGCGCCAGCAGGAACAGGGGGCGAGACACCGGGGAGCTGTTTTTT
TRBJ2-5,TRBD1,NA,TRBV28,CASSLDRGGPETQYF,TGTGCCAGCAGCCTGGACAGGGGGGGTCCGGAGACCCAGTACTTC
TRBJ2-5,TRBD2,NA,TRBV30,CAWNGGVGGETQYF,TGTGCCTGGAATGGAGGAGTGGGAGGGGAGACCCAGTACTTC
TRBJ2-1,TRBD2,NA,TRBV30,CAWSPGLALAYNEQFF,TGTGCCTGGAGCCCGGGACTAGCGCTAGCCTACAATGAGCAGTTCTTC
TRBJ2-7,NA,once,TRBV2,CASRDRQVGNYEQYF,TGTGCCAGCAGGGACCGACAGGTGGGGAACTACGAGCAGTACTTC
TRBJ2-7,TRBD1,NA,TRBV5-1,CASSLLTGSYEQYF,TGCGCCAGCAGCTTACTGACAGGGTCGTACGAGCAGTACTTC
TRBJ1-6,NA,NA,TRBV7-2,CASSPEFKSPLHF,TGTGCCAGCAGCCCCGAGTTTAAGTCACCCCTCCACTTT
TRBJ1-6,NA,NA,TRBV19,CASSLDGSSYNSPLHF,TGTGCCAGTAGTCTAGACGGGAGCTCCTATAATTCACCCCTCCACTTT
TRBJ1-2,NA,once,TRBV6-5,CASSYSKTNFYGYTF,TGTGCCAGCAGTTACTCCAAGACAAACTTCTATGGCTACACCTTC
TRBJ2-3,TRBD2,NA,TRBV4-1,CASSLMGGLAGVTDTQYF,TGCGCCAGCAGCCTTATGGGTGGGCTAGCGGGGGTCACAGATACGCAGTATTTT
TRBJ2-5,TRBD2,NA,TRBV27,CASSPTSGETQYF,TGTGCCAGCAGCCCGACTAGCGGGGAGACCCAGTACTTC
TRBJ1-5,NA,NA,TRBV29-1,CSVRADSSTGQPQHF,TGCAGCGTGAGGGCGGACAGCAGCACAGGGCAGCCCCAGCATTTT
TRBJ1-6,TRBD1,NA,TRBV6-5,CASSKQGASPLHF,TGTGCCAGCAGCAAACAGGGGGCCTCACCCCTCCACTTT
TRBJ1-6,NA,NA,TRBV9,CASSVDGSPLHF,TGTGCCAGCAGCGTAGACGGTTCACCCCTCCACTTT
TRBJ2-7,TRBD1,NA,TRBV6-5,CASRGQGVRDEQYF,TGTGCCAGCAGAGGACAGGGGGTACGCGACGAGCAGTACTTC
TRBJ2-1,NA,few,TRBV10-3,CAISPKGGSYNEQFF,TGTGCCATTTCCCCTAAAGGGGGCTCCTACAATGAGCAGTTCTTC
TRBJ2-3,NA,NA,TRBV4-1,CASRATAVSTDTQYF,TGCGCCAGCAGAGCCACAGCGGTTAGCACAGATACGCAGTATTTT
TRBJ1-2,NA,NA,TRBV7-9,CASSPPRGADYGYTF,TGTGCCAGCAGCCCTCCCCGGGGGGCGGACTATGGCTACACCTTC
TRBJ1-2,TRBD1,NA,TRBV19,CASRRQGADYGYTF,TGTGCCAGTAGGAGACAGGGGGCCGACTATGGCTACACCTTC
TRBJ1-1,NA,NA,TRBV12-5,CASATVGGASEAFF,TGTGCTAGTGCCACAGTGGGGGGGGCGTCTGAAGCTTTCTTT
TRBJ1-1,TRBD1,few,TRBV5-6,CASSFRTGMAFF,TGTGCCAGCAGCTTTAGGACAGGGATGGCTTTCTTT
TRBJ2-1,NA,NA,TRBV19,CASSKQGTSEQFF,TGTGCCAGTAGTAAACAGGGCACCAGTGAGCAGTTCTTC